Detailed here is one T cell receptor beta chain. In the authors' workflow: It was from reference gene primer amplification that nucleated cell counts were estimated. Profiled with immunoSEQ multiplex PCR; TCRdb holds only in-frame clones, not every one. That table furnishes V, J and clone size, whereas the DNA furnished D and trimming. This table has 73,000 or so clones, around 81% appearing once. V lost 3 bases to trimming and J lost 4 bases, with 15 bases between them. The V gene's germline CDR1 is SQVTM and CDR2 ANQGSEA. The length of the CDR3 is 14 residues. The data originate from a study of blood T cell repertoires in COVID-19. Study at large: Donors in the United States, Italy and Spain gave samples during acute or convalescent COVID-19. PBMCs, B-cell-depleted T cells, or T cells provided the cDNA or gDNA that made up the material.

This receptor was identified in a woman aged 55-75 years with acute or convalescent COVID-19. V is TRBV29-1 and J is TRBJ1-2; tentative D call: TRBD1 (6 bases). Material for sequencing was peripheral blood. The CDR3 nucleotides read TGCAGCGTTGATGGGGGGGGCAGGGCCTATGGCTACACCTTC. Protein sequence: CSVDGGGRAYGYTF.